This T cell receptor beta chain was identified during a study of beta chain features in type 1 diabetes. Study results and limitations: Moderate yet significant TCRB CDR3 shortening was seen in Type 1 diabetes patients in all four CD4+ subsets.

This clone was seen ten or more times. Its antigen is not known. What was sequenced were expressed TCRB transcripts, since all of the isolated RNA had been reverse transcribed. Data came from immunoSEQ multiplex PCR; TCRdb stores just in-frame clones and leaves some out. Here the sample spans around 310,000 clones, roughly 13% being singletons. V lost 8 bases, J lost 0 bases, and 17 bases lay in between. The CDR3 spans 15 residues. The sample taken for sequencing was naive CD4+ T cells from blood. The V call is TRBV23-1, the J call TRBJ2-7, with D possibly being TRBD2 (5 bases). TRBV23-1 is an ORF, and what it does is uncertain. This receptor was obtained from a woman between 18 and 30 years old with type 1 diabetes. In nucleotides, the CDR3 is TGCGCCAGCCATGTCCTAGCCGGGAACTCCTACGAGCAGTACTTC. Translated: CASHVLAGNSYEQYF.